The clone carrying this TCR beta chain was picked up one time. Its antigen is unknown. The sample originates from a study of T cell repertoires in cytomegalovirus infection. Study information: Epitope selection comprised recently identified HLA-C-restricted CMV epitopes and well-studied HLA-B-restricted CMV epitopes.

TCRdb reprocessed the reads via MiXCR and lists one record per CDR3 protein. The repertoire holds some 220,000 distinct CDR3 sequences, with less than 50% as singletons. V gave up 4 bases and J gave up 3 bases; unmatched junction bases: 21. Germline CDR1 reads MDHEN; CDR2 reads SYDVKM. The CDR3 totals 20 residues. The specimen comprised CD8+ T cells from cultured PBMCs, sampled from culture after CMV antigen stimulation. This chain uses TRBV28 with TRBJ2-3; TRBD1 matches at 8 bases. This TCR derives from a human donor in good health (CMV status not recorded). Some clones in this sample may be carry-over from other donors' samples. The CDR3 nucleotides are TGTGCCAGCAGTTCTCCTACTACGAACTTCCAGGGGGCGTTAACAGATACGCAGTATTTT. Protein sequence: CASSSPTTNFQGALTDTQYF.